These 30 T cell receptor beta chains came from one sample sequenced in a study of blood T cell repertoires in COVID-19 (TCRdb year 2020). Library creation used the immunoSEQ multiplex PCR assay. The immuneACCESS repertoire file appears here via TCRdb, limited to in-frame rearrangements. These files lack a portion of the clones; in checked studies, under half of the deficit traces to unresolved V genes, and the cause of the others is not known. This sample is represented by about 92,000 clones; 80% of them were singletons. 9% to 12% of the sample is held by the ten biggest clonotypes. Sequencing input: peripheral blood. All receptors come from a woman aged 70-85 years with acute or convalescent COVID-19.

This clone appeared once. J is TRBJ1-6 and V is TRBV3-1 (or the pseudogene TRBV3-2), with 8 positions matching TRBD1. The CDR3 is 13 residues long. The J segment lost 9 bases and the V segment lost 3 bases, leaving 1 base of the junction unmatched. Germline lookup yields CDR1 LGHDT and CDR2 YNNKEL (reference sequence). CDR3 DNA: TGTGCCAGCAGCCACGGACAGGGTTCACCCCTCCACTTT. Its translation: CASSHGQGSPLHF.

This clone appeared once. This sequence joins TRBV18 and TRBJ2-1, with 11 bases fitting TRBD2. CDR1 and CDR2 (germline): KGHSH, LQKENI. J was trimmed by 5 bases and V by 3 bases; bases with no gene match: 9. This CDR3 comprises 17 residues. The CDR3 protein is CASSPMASGRTHNEQFF. The CDR3 DNA is TGTGCCAGCTCACCTATGGCTAGCGGGAGGACTCACAATGAGCAGTTCTTC. Complete variable domain (other parts from reference TRBV18 and TRBJ2-1): NAGVMQNPRHLVRRRGQEARLRCSPMKGHSHVYWYRQLPEEGLKFMVYLQKENIIDESGMPKERFSAEFPKEGPSILRIQQVVRGDSAAYFCASSPMASGRTHNEQFFGPGTRLTVL.

This clone was seen a handful of times. The J gene is TRBJ1-5, the V gene TRBV6-2 or TRBV6-3, with unresolved D. V was cut by 0 bases and J by 6 bases, with 6 bases left in between. The CDR3 sequence is 13 residues long. CDR1 and CDR2 (germline): MNHEY, SVGEGT. The CDR3 spells CASSYSEGQPQHF. CDR3 sequence (DNA): TGTGCCAGCAGTTACTCAGAGGGTCAGCCCCAGCATTTT.

J is TRBJ1-2 and V is TRBV14, with 8 positions matching TRBD1. The CDR3 is made up of 15 amino acids. The trim removed 1 base at V and 8 bases at J, leaving 9 bases unmatched. CDR1 is SGHDN, CDR2 FVKESK, per germline. The CDR3 here is CASSQVGQGEYGYTF. As DNA, the CDR3 is TGTGCCAGCAGCCAAGTAGGACAGGGAGAGTACGGCTACACCTTC.

This clone came up a few times. The chain recombines TRBV5-1 with TRBJ2-1, with 13 bases fitting TRBD2. There are 15 residues in the CDR3. V shed 3 bases, J shed 6 bases, and the junction held 3 bases outside the gene matches. Germline V gives CDR1 SGHRS, CDR2 YFSETQ. The CDR3 region has the DNA TGCGCCAGCAGCTCGGGACTAGCGGGACGCAATGAGCAGTTCTTC. Protein product: CASSSGLAGRNEQFF.

This chain links TRBV5-1 with TRBJ2-7; 8 positions match TRBD1. Per the germline V gene, CDR1 is SGHRS and CDR2 is YFSETQ. V gave up 4 bases and J gave up 2 bases; unmatched junction bases: 11. The CDR3 extends over 16 amino acids. The CDR3 DNA follows: TGCGCCAGCAGCCGCGGTGGGACAGGAGAGACCTACGAGCAGTACTTC. Residues: CASSRGGTGETYEQYF.

This clone has more than one count but fewer than ten. The chain combines TRBV27 with TRBJ1-6; 7 nucleotides align to TRBD1. The junction had 5 bases not matched to a gene; V was cut back by 6 bases and J by 0 bases. Per germline, CDR1 MNHEY and CDR2 SMNVEV (reference sequence). CDR3 length equals 16 residues. CDR3 nucleotides: TGTGCCAGCAGCCCCAGGGGGAGCTCCTATAATTCACCCCTCCACTTT. This codes for CASSPRGSSYNSPLHF.

This sequence joins TRBV20-1 and TRBJ2-1, with a weak D call TRBD2 (6 bases). V lost 3 bases, J lost 9 bases, and 24 bases lay in between. The CDR3 runs 16 residues. Germline V gene sequence: CDR1 DFQATT, CDR2 SNEGSKA (reference sequence). CDR3 DNA: TGCAGTGCTAGTCTCCCTTGGGGCGGGGCGATGGTTGAGCAGTTCTTC. Translating it yields CSASLPWGGAMVEQFF.

This clone was picked up a small number of times. V gene TRBV27 combines with J gene TRBJ1-2, with TRBD1 matching 7 bases. V shed 6 bases, J shed 2 bases, and the junction held 12 bases outside the gene matches. Germline CDR1 reads MNHEY; CDR2 reads SMNVEV (reference sequence). The CDR3 contains 16 residues. The CDR3 spells CASRSPLGQPNYGYTF. CDR3 DNA sequence: TGTGCCAGCAGATCCCCCTTGGGACAGCCCAACTATGGCTACACCTTC.

V gene TRBV7-9 combines with J gene TRBJ2-2, with TRBD2 as a possible D gene (6 bases). The CDR3 runs to 16 residues. The ends were cut back, 1 base at V and 7 bases at J, with 16 bases in the middle. The germline V gene has CDR1 SEHNR and CDR2 FQNEAQ (reference sequence). DNA for the CDR3: TGTGCCAGCAGCTTAGGAGCGGGCGGACTACACGGGGAGCTGTTTTTT. Translation: CASSLGAGGLHGELFF.

This clone was counted a few times. V and J are TRBV5-1 and TRBJ1-6, with D possibly matching TRBD1 (5 bases). The CDR3 length is 13 residues. Deletions cut 7 bases from V and 8 bases from J, with 13 bases between. The germline V gene has CDR1 SGHRS and CDR2 YFSETQ. The CDR3 reads CASRRGLDSPLHF. The DNA of the CDR3 is TGCGCCAGCCGAAGGGGTTTGGATTCACCCCTCCACTTT.

This chain links TRBV7-9 with TRBJ1-1, with D uncertain. Trimming removed 1 base at V and 10 bases at J, with 13 bases between. Germline CDR1 and CDR2: SEHNR and FQNEAQ (reference sequence). This CDR3 contains 13 residues. The DNA for the CDR3 is TGTGCCAGCAGCTTAGACTCCCCCCACGGAGCTTTCTTT. It specifies CASSLDSPHGAFF.

This clone was recorded a few times. The rearrangement links TRBV20-1 to TRBJ1-1; D might be TRBD1 (5 bases). Germline CDR1 DFQATT, CDR2 SNEGSKA (reference sequence). Deletions cut 2 bases from V and 4 bases from J, with 5 bases between. The CDR3 loop spans 11 amino acids. The CDR3 region is CSARQGTEAFF. In DNA form, the CDR3 reads TGCAGTGCTAGACAGGGCACTGAAGCTTTCTTT.

The CDR3 DNA is TGTGCCAGCGGGAGTGACCAAACCTACGAGCAGTACTTC. This gives the protein CASGSDQTYEQYF. The chain recombines TRBV5-4 with TRBJ2-7, with D perhaps matching TRBD2 (5 bases). Germline V gives CDR1 SGHNT, CDR2 YYREEE (reference sequence). CDR3 length equals 13 residues. V lost 7 bases and J 2 bases, leaving 13 bases between the germline ends.

V usage is TRBV6-5 and J usage is TRBJ2-7, with TRBD1 matching 7 bases. The CDR3 has 11 amino acids. Per the germline V gene, CDR1 is MNHEY and CDR2 is SVGAGI. The junction had 5 bases not matched to a gene; V was cut back by 11 bases and J by 4 bases. CDR3 bases: TGTGCCGGAGACAGGGTGTACGAGCAGTACTTC. It codes for CAGDRVYEQYF.

The chain carries TRBV15 and TRBJ1-5; D gene ambiguous. Deletions cut 0 bases from V and 5 bases from J, with 11 bases between. Germline V gene lookup returns CDR1 LNHNV and CDR2 YYDKDF (reference sequence). The CDR3 runs 15 residues. The CDR3 sequence is CATSRDVGGYQPQHF. As DNA, the CDR3 is TGTGCCACCAGCAGAGATGTAGGAGGGTATCAGCCCCAGCATTTT.

This clone has a single count. This chain's CDR3 is CASSGTSGFDEQYF. DNA for the CDR3: TGTGCCAGCAGCGGGACTAGCGGGTTCGACGAGCAGTACTTC. This chain uses TRBV11-2 with TRBJ2-7, with 12 bases identical to TRBD2. V gave up 5 bases and J gave up 5 bases; unmatched junction bases: 4. The length of the CDR3 is 14 residues. Looked up from germline, CDR1 is SGHAT and CDR2 is FQNNGV.

The chain couples TRBV5-4 to TRBJ2-1, with 8 bases aligning to TRBD2. V lost 4 bases, J lost 8 bases, and 5 bases stayed unmatched. In germline, CDR1 is SGHNT, CDR2 YYREEE (reference sequence). CDR3 length: 13 amino acids. This chain's CDR3 is CASSPGGGDEQFF. The CDR3 DNA reads as TGTGCCAGCAGCCCGGGGGGGGGAGATGAGCAGTTCTTC.

Concerning this clone: An end of the junction does not agree with germline; a read error may underlie this. The CDR3 here is CASSSRQGWNSEAFF. CDR3 in DNA: TGTGCCAGCAGCTCCCGACAGGGATGGAACTCTGAAGCTTTCTTT. The rearrangement links TRBV7-8 to TRBJ1-1, with TRBD1 identical over 7 bases. Germline CDR1 and CDR2: SGHVS and FQNEAQ. This CDR3 comprises 15 residues.

The CDR3 DNA reads as TGTGCCAGCAGCCAAGATTGGGGCGGGGGGCGCCTCTCTGGGGCCAACGTCCTGACTTTC. Its translation is CASSQDWGGGRLSGANVLTF. The chain uses TRBV3-1 (or the pseudogene TRBV3-2) and TRBJ2-6, with 8 bases matching TRBD2. In germline, CDR1 is LGHDT, CDR2 YNNKEL (reference sequence). Trimming at V came to 0 bases and at J to 0 bases, leaving 10 bases not matched to a gene. The CDR3 spans 20 residues.

This clone was observed a few times. This chain joins TRBV5-6 and TRBJ1-5; 12 nucleotides align to TRBD1. The germline V gene encodes CDR1 SGHDT and CDR2 YYEEEE. V shed 1 base and J 6 bases; nucleotides not matched to a gene: 5. The CDR3 loop spans 16 amino acids. For the CDR3, the DNA is TGTGCCAGCAGCTTGACGGGACAGGGGGCAAGTCAGCCCCAGCATTTT. It codes for CASSLTGQGASQPQHF.

J is TRBJ2-3 and V is TRBV28; 11 bases fit TRBD2. The J segment lost 3 bases and the V segment lost 1 base, leaving 9 bases of the junction unmatched. Germline V gene lookup returns CDR1 MDHEN and CDR2 SYDVKM. The CDR3 has 18 residues. The CDR3 loop reads CASSLLWVAGGVTDTQYF. The DNA for the CDR3 is TGTGCCAGCAGTTTATTGTGGGTAGCGGGGGGGGTGACAGATACGCAGTATTTT.

The J gene is TRBJ1-1, the V gene TRBV11-3, with 9 bases aligning to TRBD1. J was trimmed by 5 bases and V by 5 bases; bases with no gene match: 6. Germline V gene lookup returns CDR1 SGHNT and CDR2 YENEEA. The CDR3 has 14 amino acids. The CDR3 DNA reads TGTGCCAGCAGCCTGGACAGGGGTAGTACTGAAGCTTTCTTT. This translates into CASSLDRGSTEAFF. The variable domain in full, completed from reference TRBV11-3 and TRBJ1-1, reads EAGVVQSPRYKIIEKKQPVAFWCNPISGHNTLYWYLQNLGQGPELLIRYENEEAVDDSQLPKDRFSAERLKGVDSTLKIQPAELGDSAVYLCASSLDRGSTEAFFGQGTRLTVV.

V gene TRBV28 combines with J gene TRBJ1-4, with 7 bases that match TRBD1. CDR1 MDHEN and CDR2 SYDVKM come from the germline V gene. The CDR3 is 15 amino acids. J gave up 8 bases and V 1 base, and 7 bases lay outside the gene matches. CDR3 amino acids: CASSLSGTVNEKLFF. For the CDR3, the DNA is TGTGCCAGCAGTTTATCCGGGACAGTTAACGAAAAACTGTTTTTT. Together with reference TRBV28 and TRBJ1-4, the CDR3 gives the full variable domain: DVKVTQSSRYLVKRTGEKVFLECVQDMDHENMFWYRQDPGLGLRLIYFSYDVKMKEKGDIPEGYSVSREKKERFSLILESASTNQTSMYLCASSLSGTVNEKLFFGSGTQLSVL.

This chain links TRBV9 with TRBJ2-1, with 10 bases aligning to TRBD2. This CDR3 comprises 17 residues. CDR1 is SGDLS, CDR2 YYNGEE, per germline. V lost 4 bases to trimming and J lost 6 bases; unmatched junction nucleotides: 13. The CDR3, as DNA: TGTGCCAGCAGCTCCGGGGTAGCGGGGGGACGTGGCAATGAGCAGTTCTTC. Protein: CASSSGVAGGRGNEQFF.

The J gene is TRBJ2-7, the V gene TRBV13; TRBD2 agrees at 10 bases. The V gene end was trimmed by 3 bases and the J gene end by 5 bases; junction bases not matched to a gene: 4. The CDR3 runs 14 residues. Germline CDR1 reads PRHDT; CDR2 reads FYEKMQ (reference sequence). The CDR3 loop is CASSFGLAGDEQYF. CDR3 coding DNA: TGTGCCAGCAGCTTTGGGCTAGCGGGAGACGAGCAGTACTTC. Full variable domain (missing parts from reference TRBV13 and TRBJ2-7): AAGVIQSPRHLIKEKRETATLKCYPIPRHDTVYWYQQGPGQDPQFLISFYEKMQSDKGSIPDRFSAQQFSDYHSELNMSSLELGDSALYFCASSFGLAGDEQYFGPGTRLTVT.

The rearrangement uses TRBV7-2 and TRBJ1-1; D ambiguous. The CDR3 sequence is 15 residues long. V lost 5 bases and J 3 bases, leaving 16 bases between the germline ends. The germline V gene encodes CDR1 SGHTA and CDR2 FQGNSA. The CDR3 sequence is CASSNRASGDTEAFF. CDR3 in DNA: TGTGCCAGCAGCAACCGGGCCTCCGGGGACACTGAAGCTTTCTTT.

The chain recombines TRBV7-2 with TRBJ1-5, with 8 bases that match TRBD1. CDR3 size: 15 residues. Germline CDR1 reads SGHTA; CDR2 reads FQGNSA. J was trimmed by 6 bases and V by 5 bases; bases with no gene match: 9. Here the CDR3 reads CASSPRQGPGQPQHF. In DNA, the CDR3 is TGTGCCAGCAGCCCCCGACAGGGGCCGGGTCAGCCCCAGCATTTT.

J is TRBJ1-5 and V is TRBV7-2; maybe TRBD1 (5 bases). This CDR3 comprises 17 residues. The V and J ends lost 1 base and 0 bases respectively, with 13 bases between them. The germline CDR1 and CDR2 sequences are SGHTA and FQGNSA. This chain's CDR3 is CASSLGQGSYSNQPQHF. CDR3 nucleotide sequence: TGTGCCAGCAGCTTAGGGCAGGGTAGTTATAGCAATCAGCCCCAGCATTTT.

The DNA of the CDR3 is TGTGCCAGCAGCTACGGGGGGACCCTGCTCAATGAGCAGTTCTTC. It codes for CASSYGGTLLNEQFF. V is TRBV11-3 and J is TRBJ2-1; TRBD2 aligns across 7 bases. CDR3 length: 15 residues. J was trimmed by 6 bases and V by 4 bases; bases with no gene match: 9. Germline V CDR1 and CDR2: SGHNT, YENEEA.